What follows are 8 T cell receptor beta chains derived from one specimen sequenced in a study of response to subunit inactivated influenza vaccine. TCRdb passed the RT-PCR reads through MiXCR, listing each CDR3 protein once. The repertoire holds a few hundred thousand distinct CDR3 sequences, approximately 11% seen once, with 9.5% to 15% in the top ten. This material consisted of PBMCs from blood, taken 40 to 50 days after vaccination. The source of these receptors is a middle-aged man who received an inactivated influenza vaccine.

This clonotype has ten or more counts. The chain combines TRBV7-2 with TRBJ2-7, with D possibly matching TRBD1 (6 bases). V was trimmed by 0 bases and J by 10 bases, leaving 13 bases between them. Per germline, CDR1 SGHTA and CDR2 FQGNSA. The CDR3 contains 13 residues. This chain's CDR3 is CASSLAPGALQYF. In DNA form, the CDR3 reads TGTGCCAGCAGCTTAGCCCCAGGGGCCCTACAGTACTTC. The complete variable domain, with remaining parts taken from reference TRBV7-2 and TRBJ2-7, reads GAGVSQSPSNKVTEKGKDVELRCDPISGHTALYWYRQSLGQGLEFLIYFQGNSAPDKSGLPSDRFSAERTGGSVSTLTIQRTQQEDSAVYLCASSLAPGALQYFGPGTRLTVT.

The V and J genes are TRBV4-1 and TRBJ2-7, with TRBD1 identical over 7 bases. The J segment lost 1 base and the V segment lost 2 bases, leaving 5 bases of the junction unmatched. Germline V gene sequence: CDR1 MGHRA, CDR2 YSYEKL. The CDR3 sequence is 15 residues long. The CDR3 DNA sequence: TGCGCCAGCAGCCAACCTTCGACAGGGTCCTACGAGCAGTACTTC. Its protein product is CASSQPSTGSYEQYF.

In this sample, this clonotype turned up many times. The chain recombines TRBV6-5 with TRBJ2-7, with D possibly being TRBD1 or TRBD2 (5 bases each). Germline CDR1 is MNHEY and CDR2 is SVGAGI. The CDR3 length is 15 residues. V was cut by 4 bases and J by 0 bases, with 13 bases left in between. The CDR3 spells CASSSSGTVSYEQYF. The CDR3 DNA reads TGTGCCAGCAGTTCGTCCGGGACGGTCTCCTACGAGCAGTACTTC.

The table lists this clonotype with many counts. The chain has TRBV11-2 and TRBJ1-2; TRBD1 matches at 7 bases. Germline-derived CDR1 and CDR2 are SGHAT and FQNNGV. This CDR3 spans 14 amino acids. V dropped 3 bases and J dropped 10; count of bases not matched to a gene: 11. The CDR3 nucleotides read TGTGCCAGCAGCTTCGAGGGACGGACAGGTATCTACACCTTC. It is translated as CASSFEGRTGIYTF.

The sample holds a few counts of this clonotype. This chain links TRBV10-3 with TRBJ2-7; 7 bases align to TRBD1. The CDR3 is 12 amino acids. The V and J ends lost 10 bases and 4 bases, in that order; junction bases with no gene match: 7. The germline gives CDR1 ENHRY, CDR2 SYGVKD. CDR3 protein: CATGDSAYEQYF. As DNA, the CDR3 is TGTGCCACCGGGGACAGCGCTTACGAGCAGTACTTC.

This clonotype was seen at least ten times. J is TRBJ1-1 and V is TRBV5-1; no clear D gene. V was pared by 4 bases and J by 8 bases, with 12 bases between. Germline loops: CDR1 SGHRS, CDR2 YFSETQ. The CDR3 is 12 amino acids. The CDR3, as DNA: TGCGCCAGCAGCCAAGGACGGGCAGAAGCTTTCTTT. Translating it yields CASSQGRAEAFF.

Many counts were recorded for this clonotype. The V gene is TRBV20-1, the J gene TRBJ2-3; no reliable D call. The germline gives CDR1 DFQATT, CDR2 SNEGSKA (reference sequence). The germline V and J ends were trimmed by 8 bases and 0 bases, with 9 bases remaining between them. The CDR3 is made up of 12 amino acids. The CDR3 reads CSPFDSTDTQYF. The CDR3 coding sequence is TGCAGTCCTTTCGACAGCACAGATACGCAGTATTTT.

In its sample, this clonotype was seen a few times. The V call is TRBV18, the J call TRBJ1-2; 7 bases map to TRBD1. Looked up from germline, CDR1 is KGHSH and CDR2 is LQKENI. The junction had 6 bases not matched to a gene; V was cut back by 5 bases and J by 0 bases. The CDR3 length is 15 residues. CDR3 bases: TGTGCCAGCTCAGCGGGGACAGCAGCTAACTATGGCTACACCTTC. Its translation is CASSAGTAANYGYTF. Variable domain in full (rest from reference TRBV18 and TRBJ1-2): NAGVMQNPRHLVRRRGQEARLRCSPMKGHSHVYWYRQLPEEGLKFMVYLQKENIIDESGMPKERFSAEFPKEGPSILRIQQVVRGDSAAYFCASSAGTAANYGYTFGSGTRLTVV.